This T cell receptor beta chain was captured by sequencing in a study of blood T cell repertoires in COVID-19 (dated by TCRdb to the early 2020s). Study-level background: Samples covering the acute and convalescent phases of COVID-19 were provided by collaborators in the United States, Italy and Spain. The material from the prospective study consisted of cDNA or gDNA derived from T cells, B-cell-depleted T cells, or PBMCs. Subjects who had been exposed to COVID-19, were actively infected with it, or had recovered from it provided the deeply sampled blood TCRbeta repertoires that made up the dataset. The repertoires were released in a freely available public database meant as a resource for research on the immune response to SARS-CoV-2. Samples were obtained from the ongoing ImmuneRACE study (first 160 participants) and from some 1,300 subjects provided by 6 global collaborators. Nearly every sample came with metadata listing a de-identified subject ID, COVID-19 status, age in years and sex. Where available, HLA class I and class II types were taken from metadata supplied by the sample provider and were not determined by assay-based typing. Study-wide findings and limitations: The quantity of clinical and demographic metadata differed by source and by participant and was supplied without curation.

TCRbeta CDR3 regions were amplified from genomic DNA by means of the immunoSEQ Assay, a bias-controlled multiplex PCR. The paper's processing steps were these. The number of nucleated cells in each sample was estimated by amplification of reference gene primers within the assay. To quantify the absolute abundance of each unique TCRbeta CDR3 rearrangement, sequence reads were collapsed and filtered. For each sample, productive Simpson clonality was calculated by taking the square root of Simpson's diversity index across productive rearrangements. Here the immuneACCESS table is served through TCRdb, limited to in-frame sequences with V and J called. Missing clones are a known gap in these copies; in checked studies unresolved V genes cover under half, and the rest lacks a known reason. V, J and clone size reflect that table, while D and trimming were determined from the DNA. In this sample the table shows about 210,000 clones, roughly 88% of which occur a single time. Clones ranked in the top ten supply 2% to 2.5% of the sample.

V drops 4 bases and J drops 4 bases, leaving 14 bases in between. The CDR3 sequence holds 14 residues, the cysteine and phenylalanine included. Solely the CDR3 DNA is kept, with 42 bases framed from the first base. The germline V gene encodes CDR1 SGDLS and CDR2 YYNGEE. Participants in the prospective study were enrolled through a virtual design, were aged roughly 18 to 90 years, and lived in under 25 United States geographic areas. Cohort assignment in the prospective study relied on participant-reported clinical history from a screening survey and a study questionnaire. Each participant in the prospective study had whole blood, serum and a nasopharyngeal or oropharyngeal swab collected by mobile phlebotomists. Participants in the prospective study had the option to provide additional blood draws and questionnaires over an approximately 2-month period. Before DNA extraction, prospective study blood samples were shipped either frozen or at room temperature.

Only one count was recorded for this clone. The antigen it recognizes is unknown. Within one base of it there is no much larger clone, and no base qualities were kept. The source of this sequence is a woman between 40 and 50 years old with acute COVID-19. The sequenced sample was PBMCs or T cells enriched from blood (not recorded which). The rearranged chain carries TRBV9 and TRBJ1-2; no confident D gene assignment can be made. The sequenced DNA is TGTGCCAGCAGCCTACCGGAGGGATCCTATGGCTACACCTTC. This encodes CASSLPEGSYGYTF.